The present TCR beta chain was sequenced within a study of cytotoxic CD8 clonotypes in ibrutinib-treated CLL. Study outcomes and limitations: Patients showed higher baseline clonality than age-matched healthy donors, and it tracked circulating CD8+ T-cell counts.

Repertoires were generated with immunoSEQ multiplex PCR, while TCRdb's copy carries only in-frame clones and drops some. The sample carries 160,000 or so clones, around 84% recorded once. This clone was observed a single time. The antigen remains unidentified. The CDR3 spans 14 residues. Germline V gives CDR1 MNHEY, CDR2 SMNVEV (reference sequence). With 6 bases removed from V and 6 bases from J, the gap between germline ends came to 17 bases. The rearrangement uses TRBV27 and TRBJ2-5; D assignment may be TRBD1 or TRBD2 (5 bases each). The input for sequencing was PBMCs, taken after 12 months of ibrutinib treatment. The TCR comes from a human donor with chronic lymphocytic leukemia. As DNA, the CDR3 is TGTGCCAGCAGCCTGGGACGGCTCCCGCAGACCCAGTACTTC. Residues: CASSLGRLPQTQYF.